These 21 T cell receptor beta chains share one sample of origin, sequenced in a study of shared clonotypes between healthy human individuals. The naive CD8 subset, CD45RO-negative cells positively selected for CCR7, excluded terminally differentiated effector memory CD45RA+ cells. Method: immunoSEQ multiplex PCR; TCRdb's copy keeps in-frame clones and lacks some. The table lists hundreds of thousands of clones, more than 85% of them singletons. Sample: naive CD8+ T cells sorted from blood. The receptors derive from a man aged 30 to 39 in good health.

V gene TRBV4-1 combines with J gene TRBJ2-3; 14 nucleotides match TRBD2. Germline V gene lookup returns CDR1 MGHRA and CDR2 YSYEKL. The ends lost 4 bases at V and 5 bases at J; junction bases unmatched: 5. This CDR3 region has 16 residues. CDR3 nucleotides: TGCGCCAGCAGCCTTTTAGGGACTAGCGGGAGAGATACGCAGTATTTT. Its protein product is CASSLLGTSGRDTQYF.

The genes are TRBV29-1 and TRBJ1-1, with a possible D match to TRBD1 (6 bases). The V and J ends lost 3 bases and 0 bases respectively, with 11 bases between them. In germline, CDR1 is SQVTM, CDR2 ANQGSEA. This CDR3 comprises 14 residues. The CDR3 nucleotides are TGCAGCGTTGACCCCGACAGGATGAACACTGAAGCTTTCTTT. Protein sequence: CSVDPDRMNTEAFF.

On this clone itself: Other DNA sequences within the sample encode an identical CDR3. The chain couples TRBV19 to TRBJ2-7; 8 bases are a match to TRBD1. CDR1 and CDR2 from the germline V gene are LNHDA and SQIVND (reference sequence). The CDR3 is 14 amino acids. V trimming: 3 bases; J trimming: 3 bases; junction bases outside the gene matches: 4. CDR3 loop: CASSIGTGDYEQYF. The CDR3 coding sequence is TGTGCCAGTAGTATTGGGACAGGAGACTACGAGCAGTACTTC.

The V gene is TRBV28, the J gene TRBJ1-1; perhaps TRBD1 as D (5 bases). This CDR3 spans 15 amino acids. In germline, CDR1 is MDHEN, CDR2 SYDVKM. The V and J ends lost 6 bases and 4 bases respectively, with 18 bases between them. The CDR3 protein is CASRRTSRGRTEAFF. CDR3 DNA sequence: TGTGCCAGCAGACGTACTAGTAGGGGCCGCACTGAAGCTTTCTTT. Supplemented by reference TRBV28 and TRBJ1-1, the full variable domain reads DVKVTQSSRYLVKRTGEKVFLECVQDMDHENMFWYRQDPGLGLRLIYFSYDVKMKEKGDIPEGYSVSREKKERFSLILESASTNQTSMYLCASRRTSRGRTEAFFGQGTRLTVV.

J is TRBJ2-7 and V is TRBV6-1; 12 bases fit TRBD2. With 2 bases clipped from V and 7 bases from J, the junction kept 9 bases outside the gene matches. The CDR3 has 16 residues. Germline V gene lookup returns CDR1 MNHNS and CDR2 SASEGT. The CDR3 region is CASSEWETSGSWEQYF. DNA of the CDR3: TGTGCCAGCAGTGAATGGGAGACTAGCGGGAGTTGGGAGCAGTACTTC.

In this sample, this clone turned up once. V usage is TRBV7-3 and J usage is TRBJ2-1, with a tentative D call TRBD2 (5 bases). CDR3 length equals 16 residues. Germline V gives CDR1 SGHTA, CDR2 FQGTGA. Trimming stripped 1 base from V and 5 bases from J, with 15 bases between. CDR3: CASSLKGPPGNNEQFF. The CDR3 nucleotides read TGTGCCAGCAGCTTAAAGGGCCCACCGGGAAACAATGAGCAGTTCTTC.

The V call is TRBV4-3, the J call TRBJ1-1; D uncertain. The CDR3 runs to 17 residues. Trimming took off 0 bases at V and 1 base at J, with 15 bases between the two ends. The germline V gene has CDR1 LGHNA and CDR2 YSLEER. This CDR3 is CASSQESGRIANTEAFF. Here the CDR3 DNA reads TGCGCCAGCAGCCAAGAATCTGGGCGGATCGCGAACACTGAAGCTTTCTTT.

This chain links TRBV10-2 with TRBJ1-2; D is undetermined. Germline V gene sequence: CDR1 WSHSY, CDR2 SAAADI. The V end lost 10 bases, the J end lost 5 bases, and 23 bases lay between the germline ends. This CDR3 is built from 15 residues. The CDR3 sequence: CATTPGPGLAYGYTF. CDR3 sequence (DNA): TGCGCCACAACCCCTGGTCCGGGCCTAGCGTATGGCTACACCTTC.

With regard to this clone: The same CDR3 also results from other DNA sequences found in this sample. V and J are TRBV30 and TRBJ2-2, with D uncertain. The CDR3 sequence is 12 residues long. Per germline, CDR1 GTSNPN and CDR2 SVGIG (reference sequence). V was clipped by 4 bases and J by 2 bases, with 5 bases between them. The CDR3 nucleotides are TGTGCCTGGAATACTAACACCGGGGAGCTGTTTTTT. This translates into CAWNTNTGELFF. The complete variable domain, with remaining parts taken from reference TRBV30 and TRBJ2-2, reads SQTIHQWPATLVQPVGSPLSLECTVEGTSNPNLYWYRQAAGRGLQLLFYSVGIGQISSEVPQNLSASRPQDRQFILSSKKLLLSDSGFYLCAWNTNTGELFFGEGSRLTVL.

This rearrangement joins TRBV4-1 to TRBJ2-5, with D possibly being TRBD1 (6 bases). V was shortened by 0 bases and J by 2 bases, with 10 bases between the two germline ends. Germline V lookup: CDR1 MGHRA, CDR2 YSYEKL. The length of the CDR3 is 15 residues. The CDR3 is CASSQDPGQQETQYF. In DNA form, the CDR3 reads TGCGCCAGCAGCCAAGACCCCGGACAGCAAGAGACCCAGTACTTC.

The chain is built from TRBV14 and TRBJ2-1; D might be TRBD2 (6 bases). This CDR3 contains 16 residues. Germline values: CDR1 SGHDN, CDR2 FVKESK. With 4 bases removed from V and 5 bases from J, the gap between germline ends came to 18 bases. The DNA for the CDR3 is TGTGCCAGCAGCCTGTTTGGGGGGACGCGGGACAATGAGCAGTTCTTC. Translated: CASSLFGGTRDNEQFF.

The rearrangement links TRBV27 to TRBJ2-1, with D hard to call. This CDR3 is built from 12 residues. CDR1 is MNHEY and CDR2 is SMNVEV in the germline V gene (reference sequence). The V gene lost 5 bases and the J gene lost 7 bases, with 9 bases spanning the gap. The CDR3 region has the DNA TGTGCCAGCAGTCAGGCCGGGAATGAGCAGTTCTTC. This encodes CASSQAGNEQFF.

This chain connects TRBV19 to TRBJ2-1; D uncertain. The CDR3 is 15 residues long. V was cut by 4 bases and J by 4 bases, with 14 bases left in between. Germline V gene sequence: CDR1 LNHDA, CDR2 SQIVND (reference sequence). The CDR3 DNA reads as TGTGCCAGTAGTAGAATGGCGTGGGGATACAATGAGCAGTTCTTC. Amino acids: CASSRMAWGYNEQFF.

This chain connects TRBV6-1 to TRBJ2-3; 7 bases line up with TRBD1. J lost 1 base, V lost 2 bases, and 6 bases had no gene match. The CDR3 contains 16 residues. In germline, CDR1 is MNHNS, CDR2 SASEGT. Here the CDR3 DNA reads TGTGCCAGCAGTGAACAGGACAGGTTGGGCACAGATACGCAGTATTTT. It specifies CASSEQDRLGTDTQYF.

V is TRBV5-1 and J is TRBJ2-5, with TRBD2 matching 14 bases. The CDR3 extends over 19 amino acids. Per germline, CDR1 SGHRS and CDR2 YFSETQ. With V trimmed by 1 base and J by 4 bases, 12 bases remained unmatched. In DNA form, the CDR3 reads TGCGCCAGCAGCTTGTTTGTTGGGACTAGCGGGAGCTTCTCAGAGACCCAGTACTTC. Protein sequence: CASSLFVGTSGSFSETQYF.

J is TRBJ1-4 and V is TRBV28; D perhaps matches TRBD1 (5 bases). CDR1 MDHEN and CDR2 SYDVKM come from the germline V gene. V lost 11 bases and J 7 bases, leaving 14 bases between the germline ends. This CDR3 spans 12 amino acids. CDR3 sequence (DNA): TGTGCCGTCCCAGGGCGCGGTGAAAAACTGTTTTTT. Its protein is CAVPGRGEKLFF.

The V gene is TRBV4-2, the J gene TRBJ2-1, with D perhaps TRBD1 or TRBD2 (5 bases each). The CDR3 has 15 residues. CDR1 and CDR2 from the germline V gene are LGHNA and YNFKEQ. Trimming took 4 bases from V and 4 from J, leaving 14 bases between them. CDR3 bases: TGTGCCAGCAGCCGGAGAGGGGACGCTTACAATGAGCAGTTCTTC. Encoded protein: CASSRRGDAYNEQFF.

V gene TRBV5-6 combines with J gene TRBJ2-7, with D possibly matching TRBD1 (5 bases). V lost 1 base to trimming and J lost 3 bases, with 11 bases between them. Germline CDR1 SGHDT, CDR2 YYEEEE. The CDR3 is made up of 14 amino acids. The CDR3 sequence is CASSLWGSSYEQYF. CDR3 DNA: TGTGCCAGCAGCTTGTGGGGCAGTAGCTACGAGCAGTACTTC.

The chain combines TRBV13 with TRBJ2-2, with TRBD2 matching over 8 bases. CDR1 and CDR2 (germline): PRHDT, FYEKMQ (reference sequence). This CDR3 has 16 amino acids. The V segment lost 2 bases and the J segment 1 base; nucleotides outside the gene matches: 3. CDR3 bases: TGTGCCAGCAGCTTACTACTAGCGGAGAACACCGGGGAGCTGTTTTTT. This codes for CASSLLLAENTGELFF.

This chain links TRBV30 with TRBJ2-3, with a tentative D call TRBD2 (6 bases). In germline, CDR1 is GTSNPN, CDR2 SVGIG (reference sequence). Trimming removed 4 bases from V and 5 bases from J, with 13 bases in between. This CDR3 contains 13 residues. In DNA, the CDR3 is TGTGCCTGGAACCTAGCGTTTATAGATACGCAGTATTTT. Translation gives CAWNLAFIDTQYF.

The chain links TRBV28 to TRBJ2-7; no clear D. This CDR3 region has 10 residues. Germline V gene sequence: CDR1 MDHEN, CDR2 SYDVKM. V lost 6 bases to trimming and J lost 4 bases, with 4 bases between them. CDR3 nucleotide sequence: TGTGCCAGCAGAGAATACGAGCAGTACTTC. This gives the protein CASREYEQYF.